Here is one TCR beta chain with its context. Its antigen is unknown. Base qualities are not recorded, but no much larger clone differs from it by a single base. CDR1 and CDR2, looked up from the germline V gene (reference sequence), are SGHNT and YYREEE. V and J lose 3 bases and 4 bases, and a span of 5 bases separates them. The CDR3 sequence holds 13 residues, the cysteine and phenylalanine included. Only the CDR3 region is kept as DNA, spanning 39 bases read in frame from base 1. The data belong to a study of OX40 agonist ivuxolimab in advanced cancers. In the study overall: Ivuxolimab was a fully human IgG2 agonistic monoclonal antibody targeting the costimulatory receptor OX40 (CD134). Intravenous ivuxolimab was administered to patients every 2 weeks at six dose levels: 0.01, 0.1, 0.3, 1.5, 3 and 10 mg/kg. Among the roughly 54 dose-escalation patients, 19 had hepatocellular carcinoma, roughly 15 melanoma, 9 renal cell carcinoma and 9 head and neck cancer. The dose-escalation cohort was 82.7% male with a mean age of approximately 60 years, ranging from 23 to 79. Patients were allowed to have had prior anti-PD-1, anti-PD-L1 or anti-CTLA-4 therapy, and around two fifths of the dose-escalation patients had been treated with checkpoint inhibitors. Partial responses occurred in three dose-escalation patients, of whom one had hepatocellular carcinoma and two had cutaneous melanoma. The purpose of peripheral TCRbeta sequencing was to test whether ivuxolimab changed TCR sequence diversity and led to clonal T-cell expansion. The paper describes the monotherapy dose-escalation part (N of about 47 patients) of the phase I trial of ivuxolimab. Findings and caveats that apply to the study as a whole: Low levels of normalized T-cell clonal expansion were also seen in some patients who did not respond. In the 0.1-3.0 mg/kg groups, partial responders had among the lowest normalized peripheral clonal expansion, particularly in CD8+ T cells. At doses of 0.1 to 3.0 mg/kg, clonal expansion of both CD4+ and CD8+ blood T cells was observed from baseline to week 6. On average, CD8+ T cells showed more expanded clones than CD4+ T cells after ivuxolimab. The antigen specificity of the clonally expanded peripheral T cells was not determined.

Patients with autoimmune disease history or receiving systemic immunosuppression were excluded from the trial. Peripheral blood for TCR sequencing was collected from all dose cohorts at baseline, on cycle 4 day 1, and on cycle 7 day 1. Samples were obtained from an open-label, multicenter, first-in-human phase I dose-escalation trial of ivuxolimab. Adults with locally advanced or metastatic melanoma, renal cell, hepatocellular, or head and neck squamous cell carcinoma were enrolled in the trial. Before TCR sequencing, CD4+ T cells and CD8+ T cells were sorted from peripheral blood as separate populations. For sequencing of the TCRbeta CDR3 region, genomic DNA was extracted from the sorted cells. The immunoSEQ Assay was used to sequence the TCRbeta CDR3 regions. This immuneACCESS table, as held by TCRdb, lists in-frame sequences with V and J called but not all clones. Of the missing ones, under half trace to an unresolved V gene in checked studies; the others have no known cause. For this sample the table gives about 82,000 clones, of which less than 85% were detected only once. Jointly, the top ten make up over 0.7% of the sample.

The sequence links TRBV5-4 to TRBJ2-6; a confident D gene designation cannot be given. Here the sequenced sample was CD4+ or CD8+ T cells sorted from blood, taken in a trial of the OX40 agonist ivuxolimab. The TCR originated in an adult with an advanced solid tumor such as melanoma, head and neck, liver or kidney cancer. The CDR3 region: CASSSPGANVLTF. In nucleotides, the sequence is TGTGCCAGCAGCTCTCCCGGGGCCAACGTCCTGACTTTC.